These 16 T cell receptor beta chains were sequenced from one sample in a study of OX40 agonist ivuxolimab in advanced cancers. Measured with immunoSEQ multiplex PCR; TCRdb has only the in-frame clones, and not every one. The sample comprises 50,000 or so clones, almost 80% of which are singletons, and 7.9% rests with the top ten. The input for sequencing was CD4+ or CD8+ T cells sorted from blood, taken in a trial of the OX40 agonist ivuxolimab. These receptors all come from an adult with an advanced solid tumor such as melanoma, head and neck, liver or kidney cancer.

This clone was observed a few times. The genes are TRBV5-1 and TRBJ1-1, with 7 bases identical to TRBD1. The V segment lost 3 bases and the J segment 4 bases; nucleotides outside the gene matches: 3. Germline V gene data show CDR1 as SGHRS and CDR2 as YFSETQ. The CDR3 covers 13 residues. The CDR3 reads CASSSTGVTEAFF. The DNA for the CDR3 is TGCGCCAGCAGCTCCACAGGGGTCACTGAAGCTTTCTTT.

J is TRBJ2-5 and V is TRBV25-1; the match to TRBD1 covers 10 bases. This CDR3 has 15 amino acids. Trimming removed 3 bases from V and 5 bases from J; junction bases left unmatched: 6. Germline lookup yields CDR1 MGHDK and CDR2 SYGVNS. The chain's CDR3 is CASSDRTGGLETQYF. The CDR3 coding sequence is TGTGCCAGCAGTGATCGGACAGGGGGGCTGGAGACCCAGTACTTC. Combining the CDR3 with reference TRBV25-1 and TRBJ2-5 gives the whole variable domain EADIYQTPRYLVIGTGKKITLECSQTMGHDKMYWYQQDPGMELHLIHYSYGVNSTEKGDLSSESTVSRIRTEHFPLTLESARPSHTSQYLCASSDRTGGLETQYFGPGTRLLVL.

The chain couples TRBV5-4 to TRBJ1-3; the match to TRBD1 covers 7 bases. This CDR3 is 13 amino acids long. Germline CDR1 and CDR2: SGHNT and YYREEE (reference sequence). V gave up 0 bases and J gave up 9 bases; unmatched junction bases: 3. The CDR3 reads CASSLDRGFTIYF. CDR3 nucleotide sequence: TGTGCCAGCAGCTTGGACAGGGGTTTCACCATATATTTT.

This chain joins TRBV7-2 and TRBJ2-1; tentative D call: TRBD1 (6 bases). The CDR3 runs to 15 residues. Germline CDR1 is SGHTA and CDR2 is FQGNSA. V lost 5 bases and J 2 bases, leaving 13 bases between the germline ends. CDR3 coding DNA: TGTGCCAGCAGCCCCCGGGACATGACCTACAATGAGCAGTTCTTC. Amino acids: CASSPRDMTYNEQFF.

This clone turned up a few times. The chain is built from TRBV4-2 and TRBJ2-6; D is perhaps TRBD2 (5 bases). Germline CDR1 is LGHNA and CDR2 is YNFKEQ. V shed 0 bases and J shed 12 bases, with 21 bases lying between them. The CDR3 contains 17 residues. The CDR3 is CASSQDPWETPMPVLTF. The CDR3 region has the DNA TGTGCCAGCAGCCAAGATCCGTGGGAGACTCCTATGCCCGTCCTGACTTTC.

This sequence joins TRBV6-1 and TRBJ2-1; possibly TRBD2 for D (6 bases). The CDR3 totals 14 residues. In germline, CDR1 is MNHNS, CDR2 SASEGT. V was clipped by 4 bases and J by 4 bases, with 11 bases between them. The CDR3 nucleotides read TGTGCCAGCAGTGGGCTAGCGTTATACAATGAGCAGTTCTTC. Its protein product is CASSGLALYNEQFF.

The chain recombines TRBV25-1 with TRBJ1-2; 9 nucleotides match TRBD1. Per the germline V gene, CDR1 is MGHDK and CDR2 is SYGVNS. The CDR3 length is 16 residues. The V segment lost 2 bases and the J segment 0 bases; nucleotides outside the gene matches: 4. CDR3 sequence: CASSEPGQGTNYGYTF. The CDR3 DNA sequence: TGTGCCAGCAGTGAACCGGGACAGGGCACTAACTATGGCTACACCTTC.

This rearrangement joins TRBV19 to TRBJ2-3; D gene uncertain. This CDR3 contains 16 residues. The germline V gene has CDR1 LNHDA and CDR2 SQIVND (reference sequence). The ends were cut back, 3 bases at V and 0 bases at J, with 13 bases in the middle. In DNA form, the CDR3 reads TGTGCCAGTAGTATTTTGGAAGCAGCTAGCACAGATACGCAGTATTTT. Translated: CASSILEAASTDTQYF.

The rearrangement links TRBV5-1 to TRBJ2-5, with D possibly TRBD1 on 5 matching bases. CDR3 length: 16 amino acids. From germline, CDR1 is SGHRS and CDR2 YFSETQ. Trimming shortened V by 4 bases and J by 2 bases, and 18 bases separated the two germline ends. The CDR3 DNA reads as TGCGCCAGCAGCCGAACCCCCGACAGCTTACAAGAGACCCAGTACTTC. Translating it yields CASSRTPDSLQETQYF.

This chain uses TRBV14 with TRBJ2-2; D perhaps matches TRBD1 (5 bases). Per the germline V gene, CDR1 is SGHDN and CDR2 is FVKESK. The V end was cut by 6 bases, the J end by 0 bases, with 8 bases between. The CDR3 contains 14 residues. The CDR3 is CASRQTANTGELFF. CDR3 sequence (DNA): TGTGCCAGCAGGCAGACAGCGAACACCGGGGAGCTGTTTTTT. Full variable domain (outside the CDR3, taken from reference TRBV14 and TRBJ2-2): EAGVTQFPSHSVIEKGQTVTLRCDPISGHDNLYWYRRVMGKEIKFLLHFVKESKQDESGMPNNRFLAERTGGTYSTLKVQPAELEDSGVYFCASRQTANTGELFFGEGSRLTVL.

The chain employs TRBV7-7 and TRBJ2-1; D possibly corresponds to TRBD2 (7 bases). Germline CDR1 is SSHAT and CDR2 is FNYEAQ (reference sequence). Trimming cost V 4 bases and J 0 bases, with 13 bases left between them. The CDR3 contains 16 residues. CDR3 amino acids: CASSSGGGSSYNEQFF. The CDR3 DNA reads as TGTGCCAGCAGCTCCGGGGGCGGGAGCTCCTACAATGAGCAGTTCTTC.

The sample holds a few counts of this clone. Other DNA sequences of this sample code for an identical CDR3. The chain links TRBV30 to TRBJ1-5; 7 bases fit TRBD1. The germline gives CDR1 GTSNPN, CDR2 SVGIG (reference sequence). CDR3 length: 13 residues. Trimming cost V 3 bases and J 2 bases; bases outside gene matches: 1. In DNA form, the CDR3 reads TGTGCCTGGAGAACAGGGGGCAATCAGCCCCAGCATTTT. Translated: CAWRTGGNQPQHF.

V is TRBV27 and J is TRBJ1-1, with 8 bases fitting TRBD1. The CDR3 is made up of 13 amino acids. The ends lost 3 bases at V and 8 bases at J; junction bases unmatched: 5. CDR1 is MNHEY, CDR2 SMNVEV, per germline (reference sequence). CDR3 nucleotide sequence: TGTGCCAGCAGTTTGGGCCGACAGGGGGAAGCTTTCTTT. Translated: CASSLGRQGEAFF.

The rearrangement links TRBV29-1 to TRBJ2-7, with TRBD2 matching over 9 bases. Germline CDR1 SQVTM, CDR2 ANQGSEA. The CDR3 runs to 14 residues. With 2 bases clipped from V and 4 bases from J, the junction kept 6 bases outside the gene matches. The DNA for the CDR3 is TGCAGCGTTGAAAAACGCGGGAGGGCATACGAGCAGTACTTC. Its translation is CSVEKRGRAYEQYF.

The chain combines TRBV30 with TRBJ1-5, with 9 bases aligning to TRBD1. Trimming removed 5 bases from V and 4 bases from J; junction bases left unmatched: 0. CDR1 and CDR2 from the germline V gene are GTSNPN and SVGIG (reference sequence). CDR3 size: 12 residues. The CDR3 reads CAWGTGNQPQHF. The CDR3, as DNA: TGTGCCTGGGGGACAGGGAATCAGCCCCAGCATTTT.

The chain links TRBV5-1 to TRBJ1-2; TRBD1 is a possible D gene (6 bases). V gave up 3 bases and J gave up 6 bases, with 15 bases separating them. The CDR3 is 14 amino acids. Germline CDR1 SGHRS, CDR2 YFSETQ. The CDR3 is CASSSLPGEDGYTF. The CDR3 DNA reads as TGCGCCAGCAGCTCCCTCCCAGGGGAGGATGGCTACACCTTC.